Described below is a single T cell receptor (beta chain) sequence and its context. CDR3 size: 18 residues. V trimming: 4 bases; J trimming: 5 bases; junction bases outside the gene matches: 12. Germline V gene data show CDR1 as SGDLS and CDR2 as YYNGEE. The assay was immunoSEQ multiplex PCR, and TCRdb's table has in-frame clones only and misses some. The sample includes 73,000 or so clones, approximately 85% of them seen just once. These data are taken from a study of OX40 agonist ivuxolimab in advanced cancers. Study at large: Previous treatment with anti-PD-1, anti-PD-L1 or anti-CTLA-4 therapy was allowed; roughly 40% had received some. Three patients got partial responses; one had hepatocellular carcinoma and two had cutaneous melanoma.

This receptor was identified in an adult with an advanced solid tumor such as melanoma, head and neck, liver or kidney cancer. The chain links TRBV9 to TRBJ2-3, with 14 bases aligning to TRBD2. Sequenced here: CD4+ or CD8+ T cells sorted from blood, sampled in a trial of the OX40 agonist ivuxolimab. CDR3 sequence: CASSIEPGLAGVGDTQYF. The DNA for the CDR3 is TGTGCCAGCAGCATCGAACCGGGACTAGCGGGGGTGGGAGATACGCAGTATTTT.